This T cell receptor beta chain was identified in a study of blood T cell repertoires in COVID-19. Study background: COVID-19 samples collected from the United States, Italy and Spain covered acute and convalescent phases.

CDR1 SEHNR and CDR2 FQNEAQ come from the germline V gene (reference sequence). The CDR3 runs to 14 residues. Trimming shortened V by 4 bases and J by 0 bases, and 10 bases separated the two germline ends. Authors' analysis steps: Estimated nucleated cell counts came from reference gene primer amplification. The table came from immunoSEQ multiplex PCR; TCRdb's copy has only in-frame clones and leaves some out. Clonal size and the V and J genes are those of that table, whereas D and trimming came from the DNA. The profile shows some 80,000 clones, roughly 84% of them singletons. This clone was counted once.

The source of this sequence is a man aged 50 to 60 with acute or convalescent COVID-19. The chain carries TRBV7-9 and TRBJ2-7; D unresolved. The sample consisted of peripheral blood. The CDR3 sequence: CASSSRSDSYEQYF. In DNA form, the CDR3 reads TGTGCCAGCAGCTCCAGGTCGGACTCCTACGAGCAGTACTTC.